Detailed here is one TCR beta chain. These data come from a study of cytomegalovirus exposure and HLA in healthy donors. PCR primers comprised 60 Vbeta and 13 Jbeta primers. Sequenced by immunoSEQ multiplex PCR; TCRdb stores in-frame clones only, minus some. Of around 190,000 clones in the sample, just under 80% are singletons; the top ten hold about 2.6%. This TCR was sampled from a female donor in good health and CMV-seronegative. Source material: PBMCs.

CDR3 in amino acids: CAWSSGTSVNEQFF. In DNA, the CDR3 is TGTGCCTGGAGTTCAGGGACTAGCGTCAATGAGCAGTTCTTC. The chain has TRBV30 and TRBJ2-1, with 10 bases lining up with TRBD2. The V gene end was trimmed by 2 bases and the J gene end by 6 bases; junction bases not matched to a gene: 4. Germline V gives CDR1 GTSNPN, CDR2 SVGIG (reference sequence). This CDR3 has 14 amino acids.